The 17 T cell receptor beta chains below all came from one sample that was sequenced in a study of CD8 T cells in Susac syndrome. When the RNA was reverse transcribed, random hexamers were used with an input of roughly 0.5 to 1 ug. From the immunoSEQ multiplex PCR reads, TCRdb called clonotypes with MiXCR, one entry per CDR3 protein. This table holds under 200,000 distinct CDR3 sequences, approximately 95% found once. Sequenced sample: CD4+ T cells from PBMCs. The source is a human donor with Susac syndrome.

This clonotype came up once. The chain uses TRBV12-3 or TRBV12-4 and TRBJ2-3, with TRBD1 as a possible D gene (6 bases). CDR3 length equals 13 residues. V lost 6 bases and J 4 bases, leaving 11 bases between the germline ends. CDR3 in amino acids: CASSSRTADTQYF. The CDR3 nucleotides are TGTGCCAGCAGCTCTAGGACAGCAGATACGCAGTATTTT.

The rearrangement joins TRBV29-1 to TRBJ1-1; weak D call: TRBD1 (6 bases). Trimming left V 6 bases short and J 4 bases short, with 18 bases between. CDR1 and CDR2 (germline): SQVTM, ANQGSEA. The CDR3 sequence is 14 residues long. The CDR3 DNA reads as TGCAGCGTCGGGGGCGCAGGATGGGTCACTGAAGCTTTCTTT. It specifies CSVGGAGWVTEAFF.

J is TRBJ2-3 and V is TRBV19; D call uncertain. V shed 7 bases and J shed 0 bases, with 11 bases lying between them. Germline loops: CDR1 LNHDA, CDR2 SQIVND (reference sequence). The CDR3 is 14 residues long. The CDR3 DNA reads as TGTGCCAGTATGGCAGCACATAGCACAGATACGCAGTATTTT. As protein: CASMAAHSTDTQYF.

The chain uses TRBV25-1 and TRBJ1-4; D is ambiguous. The germline V and J ends were trimmed by 2 bases and 8 bases, with 9 bases remaining between them. This CDR3 region has 13 residues. Germline-derived CDR1 and CDR2 are MGHDK and SYGVNS. Written as DNA, the CDR3 is TGTGCCAGCAGTGAAGCAGTATCCGAAAAACTGTTTTTT. Its translation is CASSEAVSEKLFF.

The V call is TRBV7-9, the J call TRBJ2-5, with D uncertain. The CDR3 sequence is 13 residues long. Germline CDR1 reads SEHNR; CDR2 reads FQNEAQ (reference sequence). Trimming removed 3 bases at V and 5 bases at J, with 10 bases between. CDR3 protein: CASSFQLSETQYF. CDR3 coding DNA: TGTGCCAGCAGCTTTCAACTTTCTGAGACCCAGTACTTC.

The chain carries TRBV18 and TRBJ2-1; the D is unclear. From germline, CDR1 is KGHSH and CDR2 LQKENI. The CDR3 consists of 12 residues. Trimming cost V 6 bases and J 8 bases, with 11 bases left between them. The CDR3 DNA is TGTGCCAGCTCTCAACTCGCCTATGAGCAGTTCTTC. It is translated as CASSQLAYEQFF. The full variable domain, rest sourced from reference TRBV18 and TRBJ2-1, is NAGVMQNPRHLVRRRGQEARLRCSPMKGHSHVYWYRQLPEEGLKFMVYLQKENIIDESGMPKERFSAEFPKEGPSILRIQQVVRGDSAAYFCASSQLAYEQFFGPGTRLTVL.

This chain joins TRBV13 and TRBJ1-2; 8 bases are shared with TRBD1. The CDR3 loop spans 15 amino acids. The V gene end was trimmed by 6 bases and the J gene end by 4 bases; junction bases not matched to a gene: 10. CDR1 and CDR2 from the germline V gene are PRHDT and FYEKMQ (reference sequence). The CDR3 sequence: CASSRTGSRLYGYTF. The CDR3 DNA reads as TGTGCCAGCAGTCGGACAGGGAGTCGACTCTATGGCTACACCTTC.

The gene calls are TRBV27 and TRBJ2-2; D might be TRBD2 (5 bases). Germline CDR1 is MNHEY and CDR2 is SMNVEV (reference sequence). CDR3 size: 12 residues. V lost 4 bases to trimming and J lost 8 bases, with 8 bases between them. The chain's CDR3 is CASSSGGGELFF. CDR3 sequence (DNA): TGTGCCAGCAGTTCCGGAGGAGGGGAGCTGTTTTTT.

The chain couples TRBV25-1 to TRBJ2-6, with D unresolved. V dropped 6 bases and J dropped 0 bases, with 6 bases sitting between them. The CDR3 loop spans 14 amino acids. Germline CDR1 reads MGHDK; CDR2 reads SYGVNS. CDR3 sequence: CASSRYSGANVLTF. The DNA of the CDR3 is TGTGCCAGCAGCCGATACTCTGGGGCCAACGTCCTGACTTTC.

Written as DNA, the CDR3 is TGCAGTTCCATAGCGGGGAGCTCCTACGAGCAGTACTTC. It yields the protein CSSIAGSSYEQYF. This rearrangement joins TRBV20-1 to TRBJ2-7; 8 bases map to TRBD2. After removal of 8 bases from V and 0 bases from J, the junction contained 6 bases not matched to a gene. Germline-derived CDR1 and CDR2 are DFQATT and SNEGSKA (reference sequence). The CDR3 totals 13 residues.

The CDR3 coding sequence is TGTGCCAGCAGCCAAGATCTACGGAGAGATACGCAGTATTTT. Translation: CASSQDLRRDTQYF. V and J are TRBV14 and TRBJ2-3; the D is unclear. CDR3 length equals 14 residues. Germline CDR1 SGHDN, CDR2 FVKESK. V was shortened by 0 bases and J by 5 bases, with 9 bases between the two germline ends.

The gene calls are TRBV14 and TRBJ2-7; 11 bases fit TRBD2. This CDR3 has 13 residues. J lost 5 bases, V lost 6 bases, and 3 bases had no gene match. Germline-derived CDR1 and CDR2 are SGHDN and FVKESK. The CDR3 DNA sequence: TGTGCCAGCAGGGTAGCGGGAGGGCACGAGCAGTACTTC. Residues: CASRVAGGHEQYF. The full variable domain, completed using reference TRBV14 and TRBJ2-7, is EAGVTQFPSHSVIEKGQTVTLRCDPISGHDNLYWYRRVMGKEIKFLLHFVKESKQDESGMPNNRFLAERTGGTYSTLKVQPAELEDSGVYFCASRVAGGHEQYFGPGTRLTVT.

This clonotype occurred once. The rearrangement links TRBV19 to TRBJ1-2; D remains ambiguous. Trimming left V 6 bases short and J 4 bases short, with 18 bases between. Germline assignment: CDR1 LNHDA and CDR2 SQIVND (reference sequence). This CDR3 is built from 15 residues. CDR3 loop: CASRPSDWAIYGYTF. For the CDR3, the DNA is TGTGCCAGTAGGCCATCCGACTGGGCCATCTATGGCTACACCTTC.

V gene TRBV3-1 combines with J gene TRBJ2-5; D unclear. CDR1 and CDR2 from the germline V gene are LGHDT and YNNKEL (reference sequence). The CDR3 runs 14 residues. V was shortened by 1 base and J by 1 base, with 7 bases between the two germline ends. CDR3 sequence: CASSQVGSQETQYF. The DNA for the CDR3 is TGTGCCAGCAGCCAAGTAGGTAGCCAAGAGACCCAGTACTTC.

The chain has TRBV28 and TRBJ1-5; D is perhaps TRBD1 (6 bases). The CDR3 extends over 17 amino acids. V lost 7 bases and J 3 bases, leaving 22 bases between the germline ends. CDR1 and CDR2 (germline): MDHEN, SYDVKM. Here the CDR3 DNA reads TGTGCCAGCACTATCGGTATGGGGGACACACTCAATCAGCCCCAGCATTTT. This encodes CASTIGMGDTLNQPQHF.

The gene calls are TRBV7-2 and TRBJ2-4, with 9 bases that match TRBD1. Trimming took 8 bases from V and 3 from J; bases not matched to a gene: 11. Per germline, CDR1 SGHTA and CDR2 FQGNSA. CDR3 length equals 16 residues. CDR3 residues: CASSPTGTGSKNIQYF. The CDR3 nucleotides are TGTGCCAGCTCACCAACCGGGACAGGGAGCAAAAACATTCAGTACTTC.

The genes are TRBV29-1 and TRBJ2-7, with D tentatively TRBD2 (5 bases). There are 11 residues in the CDR3. V was clipped by 3 bases and J by 12 bases, with 15 bases between them. Germline assignment: CDR1 SQVTM and CDR2 ANQGSEA. The CDR3 DNA sequence: TGCAGCGTTGAGGCCAGCGGTGGGAGGTACTTC. It specifies CSVEASGGRYF.